Below, one T cell receptor (beta chain) is given with its context. This may be a read error: a much more frequent sequence differs by one nucleotide. This record belongs to a study of blood T cells in healthy people across ages. Together with a sample-barcoded 5' primer, a J-beta primer mix was included in a second PCR lasting about 6 to 11 cycles. TCRdb passed the 5' RACE reads through MiXCR, listing each CDR3 protein once. The sample contains about 810,000 distinct CDR3 sequences, about 36% of which appear only once. The CDR3 totals 15 residues. The V gene's germline CDR1 is SGHRS and CDR2 YFSETQ. The rearrangement joins TRBV5-1 to TRBJ2-1; D perhaps matches TRBD1 (5 bases). The specimen was blood. The clonotype comes from a man aged 18 to 35 in good health. DNA of the CDR3: TGCGCCAGCAGCTTGGATGGACATTCCTACAAGGAGCAGTTCTTC. Encoded protein: CASSLDGHSYKEQFF.